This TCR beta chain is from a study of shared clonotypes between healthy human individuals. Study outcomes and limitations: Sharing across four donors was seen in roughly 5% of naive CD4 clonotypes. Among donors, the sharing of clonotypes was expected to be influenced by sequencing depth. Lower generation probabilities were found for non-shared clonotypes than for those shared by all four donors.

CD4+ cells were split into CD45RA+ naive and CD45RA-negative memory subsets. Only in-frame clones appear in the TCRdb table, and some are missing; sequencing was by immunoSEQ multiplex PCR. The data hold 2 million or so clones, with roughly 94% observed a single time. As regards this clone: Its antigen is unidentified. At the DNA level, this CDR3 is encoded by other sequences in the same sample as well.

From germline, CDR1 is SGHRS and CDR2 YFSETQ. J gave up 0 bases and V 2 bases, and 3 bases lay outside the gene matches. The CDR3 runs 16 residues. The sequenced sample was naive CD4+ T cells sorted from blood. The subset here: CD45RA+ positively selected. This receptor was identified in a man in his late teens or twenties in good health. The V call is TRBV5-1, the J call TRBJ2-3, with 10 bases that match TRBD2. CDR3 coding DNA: TGCGCCAGCAGCTTTTGGACTAGCGGAAGCACAGATACGCAGTATTTT. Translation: CASSFWTSGSTDTQYF.